The TCR beta chain described here comes from a study of OX40 agonist ivuxolimab in advanced cancers. V shed 8 bases and J 7 bases; nucleotides not matched to a gene: 5. The V gene's germline CDR1 is MNHNS and CDR2 SASEGT. This CDR3 has 13 amino acids. In its sample, this clone was seen a few times. Some clones are missing from TCRdb's copy, which holds only in-frame ones; the method was immunoSEQ multiplex PCR. The sample lists around 55,000 clones; approximately 86% were seen once. V usage is TRBV6-1 and J usage is TRBJ2-7; 13 nucleotides line up with TRBD2. The sequence came from an adult with an advanced solid tumor such as melanoma, head and neck, liver or kidney cancer. The specimen was CD4+ or CD8+ T cells sorted from blood, collected in a trial of the OX40 agonist ivuxolimab. The CDR3 region has the DNA TGTGCCAGCTGCCTGGGACTAGCGGGGGAGCAGTACTTC. It codes for CASCLGLAGEQYF.